This T cell receptor (beta chain) is from a study of blood T cell repertoires in COVID-19. Study-wide context: The analysed material was cDNA or gDNA that came from T cells, B-cell-depleted T cells, or PBMCs.

Trimming removed 6 bases at V and 7 bases at J, with 13 bases between. Germline V gene sequence: CDR1 MNHEY, CDR2 SVGEGT. The CDR3 covers 13 residues. Per the original data handling: Nucleated cell number was recorded as an estimate derived from reference gene primer amplification. Measured with immunoSEQ multiplex PCR; TCRdb has only the in-frame clones, and not every one. That table is the source of V, J and clone size, and D and trimming were worked out from the DNA. This table has 190,000 or so clones, approximately 87% appearing once. The clonotype was recovered from a woman in her late teens or twenties who had recovered from COVID-19. The sequenced sample consisted of peripheral blood. The chain couples TRBV6-2 or TRBV6-3 to TRBJ1-5; D is unresolved. The DNA for the CDR3 is TGTGCCAGCAGCCTCCGTTTTCGGCAGCCCCAGCATTTT. It is translated as CASSLRFRQPQHF.